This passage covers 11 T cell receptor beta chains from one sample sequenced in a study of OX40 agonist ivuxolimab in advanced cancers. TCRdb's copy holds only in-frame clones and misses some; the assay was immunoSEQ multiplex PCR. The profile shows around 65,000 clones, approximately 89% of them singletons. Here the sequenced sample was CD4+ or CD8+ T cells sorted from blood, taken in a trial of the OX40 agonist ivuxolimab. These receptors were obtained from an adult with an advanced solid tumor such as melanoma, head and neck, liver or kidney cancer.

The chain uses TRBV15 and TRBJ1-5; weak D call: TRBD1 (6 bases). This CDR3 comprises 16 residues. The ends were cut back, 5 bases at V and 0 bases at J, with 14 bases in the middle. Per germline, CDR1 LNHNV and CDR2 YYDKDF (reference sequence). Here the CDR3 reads CATSETDSYSNQPQHF. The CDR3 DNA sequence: TGTGCCACCAGCGAAACGGACAGTTATAGCAATCAGCCCCAGCATTTT.

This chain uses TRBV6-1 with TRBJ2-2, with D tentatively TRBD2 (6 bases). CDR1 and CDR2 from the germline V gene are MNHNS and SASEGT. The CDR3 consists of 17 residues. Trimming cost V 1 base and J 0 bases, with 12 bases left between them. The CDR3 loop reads CASSEDLWGANTGELFF. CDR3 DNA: TGTGCCAGCAGTGAAGATTTGTGGGGGGCGAACACCGGGGAGCTGTTTTTT.

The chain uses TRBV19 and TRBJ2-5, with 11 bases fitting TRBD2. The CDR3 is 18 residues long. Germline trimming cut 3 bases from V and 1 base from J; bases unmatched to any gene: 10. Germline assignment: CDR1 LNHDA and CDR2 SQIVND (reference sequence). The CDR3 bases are TGTGCCAGTAGTATTGGGCTAGCGGGGGGCCAAATCCAAGAGACCCAGTACTTC. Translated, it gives CASSIGLAGGQIQETQYF.

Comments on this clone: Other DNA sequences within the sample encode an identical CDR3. CDR3 in amino acids: CASSTGWNQPQHF. In nucleotides, the CDR3 is TGTGCCAGCAGTACGGGATGGAATCAGCCCCAGCATTTT. The chain is built from TRBV6-5 and TRBJ1-5; D is undetermined. In germline, CDR1 is MNHEY, CDR2 SVGAGI. CDR3 length: 13 residues. V was pared by 5 bases and J by 4 bases, with 9 bases between.

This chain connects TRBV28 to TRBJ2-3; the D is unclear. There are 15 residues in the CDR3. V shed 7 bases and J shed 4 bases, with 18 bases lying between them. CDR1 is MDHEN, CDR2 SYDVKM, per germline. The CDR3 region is CASTPRRSGADTQYF. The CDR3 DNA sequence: TGTGCCAGCACCCCACGGCGGTCTGGGGCAGATACGCAGTATTTT.

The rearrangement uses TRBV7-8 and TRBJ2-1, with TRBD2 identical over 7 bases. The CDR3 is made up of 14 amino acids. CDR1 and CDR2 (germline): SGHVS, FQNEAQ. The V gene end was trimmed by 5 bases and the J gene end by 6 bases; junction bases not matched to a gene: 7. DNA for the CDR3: TGTGCCAGCAGCCAAGGGTCTAGCGGCAATGAGCAGTTCTTC. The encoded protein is CASSQGSSGNEQFF.

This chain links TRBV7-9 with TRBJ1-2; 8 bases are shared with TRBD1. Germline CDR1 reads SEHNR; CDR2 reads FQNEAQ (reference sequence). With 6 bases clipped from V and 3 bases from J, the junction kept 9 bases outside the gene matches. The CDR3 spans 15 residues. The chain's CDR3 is CASRPQGELYYGYTF. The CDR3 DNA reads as TGTGCCAGCAGGCCACAGGGGGAACTCTACTATGGCTACACCTTC.

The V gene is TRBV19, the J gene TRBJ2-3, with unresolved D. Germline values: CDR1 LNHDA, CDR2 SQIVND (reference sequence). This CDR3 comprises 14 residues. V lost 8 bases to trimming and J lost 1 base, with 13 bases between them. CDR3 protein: CASRTPLGTDTQYF. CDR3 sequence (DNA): TGTGCCAGTCGCACGCCCTTAGGCACAGATACGCAGTATTTT.

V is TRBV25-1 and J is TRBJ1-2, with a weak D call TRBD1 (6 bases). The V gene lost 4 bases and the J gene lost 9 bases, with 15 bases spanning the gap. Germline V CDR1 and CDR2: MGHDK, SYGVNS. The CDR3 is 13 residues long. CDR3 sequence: CASSASIGGRYTF. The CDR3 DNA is TGTGCCAGCAGTGCCTCAATAGGGGGTCGCTACACCTTC.

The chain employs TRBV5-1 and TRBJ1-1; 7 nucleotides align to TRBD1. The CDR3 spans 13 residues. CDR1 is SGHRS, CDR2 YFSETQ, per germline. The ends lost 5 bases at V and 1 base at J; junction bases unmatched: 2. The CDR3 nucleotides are TGCGCCAGCAGTTACAGGGGGAACACTGAAGCTTTCTTT. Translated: CASSYRGNTEAFF.

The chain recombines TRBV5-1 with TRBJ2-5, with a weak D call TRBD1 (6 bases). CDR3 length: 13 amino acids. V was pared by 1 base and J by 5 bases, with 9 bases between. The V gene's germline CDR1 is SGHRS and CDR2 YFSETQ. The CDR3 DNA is TGCGCCAGCAGCTTGAGTACAGGGGAGACCCAGTACTTC. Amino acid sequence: CASSLSTGETQYF.